One T cell receptor beta chain is described in this entry. Its matching antigen is unknown. Trimming pared 3 bases from V and 7 bases from J, leaving 14 bases between. The CDR3 is 14 residues long. The V gene's germline CDR1 is SGHDT and CDR2 YYEEEE. The data belong to a study of response to subunit inactivated influenza vaccine. The study, taken as a whole, reports: T cells newly recruited by each seasonal influenza vaccination are few, the authors suggested.

From the RT-PCR reads, TCRdb called clonotypes with MiXCR, one entry per CDR3 protein. The sample carries about 500,000 distinct CDR3 sequences, more than 15% recorded once. This chain uses TRBV5-6 with TRBJ2-4; D could derive from TRBD1 or TRBD2 (7 bases each). This TCR came from a man aged 45 to 75 who received an inactivated influenza vaccine. The sequencing used CD4+ T cells sorted from PBMCs, collected 23 to 25 months after vaccination. The CDR3 nucleotides read TGTGCCAGCAGCTGGGGGGGACAGAAGAACATTCAGTACTTC. This encodes CASSWGGQKNIQYF.